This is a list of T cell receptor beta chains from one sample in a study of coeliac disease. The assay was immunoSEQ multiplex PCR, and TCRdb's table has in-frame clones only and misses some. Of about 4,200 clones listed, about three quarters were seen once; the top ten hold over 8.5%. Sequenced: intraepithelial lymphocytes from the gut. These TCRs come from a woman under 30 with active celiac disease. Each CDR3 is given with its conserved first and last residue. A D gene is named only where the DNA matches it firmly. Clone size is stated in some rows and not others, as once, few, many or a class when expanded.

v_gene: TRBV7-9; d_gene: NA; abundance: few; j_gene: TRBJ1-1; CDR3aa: CASSLVAQGNTEAFF; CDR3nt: TGTGCCAGCAGCTTAGTCGCCCAGGGGAACACTGAAGCTTTCTTT
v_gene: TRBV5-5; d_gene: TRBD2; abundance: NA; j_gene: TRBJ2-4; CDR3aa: CASSLAGLAGDIQYF; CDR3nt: TGTGCCAGCAGCTTGGCGGGACTAGCGGGCGACATTCAGTACTTC
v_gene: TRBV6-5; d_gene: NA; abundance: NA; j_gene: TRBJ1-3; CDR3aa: CASSYAPGSGNTIYF; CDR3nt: TGTGCCAGCAGTTACGCGCCAGGCTCTGGAAACACCATATATTTT
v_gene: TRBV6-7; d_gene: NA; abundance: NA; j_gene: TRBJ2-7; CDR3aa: CASSYLSEAPSDF; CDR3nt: TGTGCCAGCAGTTACCTCTCTGAGGCTCCCTCGGACTTC
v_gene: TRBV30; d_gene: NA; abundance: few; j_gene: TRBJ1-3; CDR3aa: CAWGHYSGNTIYF; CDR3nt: TGTGCCTGGGGACACTACTCTGGAAACACCATATATTTT
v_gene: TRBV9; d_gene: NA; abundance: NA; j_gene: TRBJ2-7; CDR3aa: CASSTGSPTYEQYF; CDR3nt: TGTGCCAGCAGTACAGGTTCTCCAACCTACGAGCAGTACTTC
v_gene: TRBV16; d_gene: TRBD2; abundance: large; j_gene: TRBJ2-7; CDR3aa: CASSEAGGPHEQYF; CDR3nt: TGTGCCAGCAGCGAGGCGGGGGGGCCACACGAGCAGTACTTC
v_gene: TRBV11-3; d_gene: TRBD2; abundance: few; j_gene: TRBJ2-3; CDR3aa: CASSLVAGGLTDTQYF; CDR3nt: TGTGCCAGCAGCTTAGTAGCGGGGGGTTTAACAGATACGCAGTATTTT
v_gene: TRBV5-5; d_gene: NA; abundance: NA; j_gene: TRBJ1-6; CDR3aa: CASSGRDYTYNSPLHF; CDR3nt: TGTGCCAGCAGCGGCCGGGACTATACTTATAATTCACCCCTCCACTTT
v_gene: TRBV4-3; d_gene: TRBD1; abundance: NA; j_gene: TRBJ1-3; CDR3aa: CASSQQGVGNTIYF; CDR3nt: TGCGCCAGCAGTCAACAGGGGGTTGGAAACACCATATATTTT
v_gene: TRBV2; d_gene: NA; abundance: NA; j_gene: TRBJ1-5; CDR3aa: CASSEPDSYQHF; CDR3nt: TGTGCCAGCAGTGAACCGGACAGTTACCAGCATTTT
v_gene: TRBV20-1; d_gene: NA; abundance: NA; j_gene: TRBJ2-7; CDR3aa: CSASPFYEQYF; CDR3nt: TGCAGTGCTAGCCCCTTCTACGAGCAGTACTTC
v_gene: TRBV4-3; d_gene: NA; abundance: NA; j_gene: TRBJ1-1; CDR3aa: CASSQGKTGLNTEAFF; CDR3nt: TGCGCCAGCAGCCAAGGAAAAACAGGGCTGAACACTGAAGCTTTCTTT
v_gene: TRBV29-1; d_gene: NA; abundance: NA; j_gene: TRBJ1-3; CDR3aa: CSVRSSGNTIYF; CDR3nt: TGCAGCGTTCGCAGCTCTGGAAACACCATATATTTT
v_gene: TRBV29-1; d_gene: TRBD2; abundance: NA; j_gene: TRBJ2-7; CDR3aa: CSASSGRLTYEQYF; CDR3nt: TGCAGCGCTTCTAGCGGGAGACTCACCTACGAGCAGTACTTC
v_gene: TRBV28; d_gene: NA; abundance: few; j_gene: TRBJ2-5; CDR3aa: CAGGVGGETQYF; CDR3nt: TGTGCTGGGGGCGTAGGGGGAGAGACCCAGTACTTC
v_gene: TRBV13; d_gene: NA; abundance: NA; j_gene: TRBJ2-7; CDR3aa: CASSLRGSYEQYF; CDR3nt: TGTGCCAGCAGCTTGAGGGGGAGTTACGAGCAGTACTTC
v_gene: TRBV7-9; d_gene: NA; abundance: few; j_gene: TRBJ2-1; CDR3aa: CASSLVTSSNEQFF; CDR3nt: TGTGCCAGCAGCTTAGTTACGTCCAGCAATGAGCAGTTCTTC
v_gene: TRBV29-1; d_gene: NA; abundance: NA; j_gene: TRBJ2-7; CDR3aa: CSVLAQTYEQYF; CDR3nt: TGCAGCGTCCTAGCGCAAACCTACGAGCAGTACTTC
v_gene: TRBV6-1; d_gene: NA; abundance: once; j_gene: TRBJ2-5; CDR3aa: CASSGLSGSQETQYF; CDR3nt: TGTGCCAGCAGTGGCTTATCCGGGTCCCAAGAGACCCAGTACTTC
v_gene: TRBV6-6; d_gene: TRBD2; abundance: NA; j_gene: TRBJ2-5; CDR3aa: CASRLTGTRGRETQYF; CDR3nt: TGTGCCAGCAGACTAACCGGGACTAGGGGGAGAGAGACCCAGTACTTC
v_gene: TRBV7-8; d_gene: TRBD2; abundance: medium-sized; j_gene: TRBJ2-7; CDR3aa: CATGTSGSEQYF; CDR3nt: TGTGCCACCGGGACTAGCGGGAGCGAGCAGTACTTC
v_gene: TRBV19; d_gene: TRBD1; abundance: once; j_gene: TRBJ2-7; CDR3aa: CASSGTGRTEQYF; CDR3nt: TGTGCCAGTAGTGGGACAGGGAGGACCGAGCAGTACTTC
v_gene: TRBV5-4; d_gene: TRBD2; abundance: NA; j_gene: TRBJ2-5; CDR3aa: CASSHKLAGEETQYF; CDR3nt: TGTGCCAGCAGCCATAAACTAGCGGGAGAAGAGACCCAGTACTTC
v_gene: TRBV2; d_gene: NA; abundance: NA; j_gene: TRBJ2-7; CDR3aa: CASREGSYEQYF; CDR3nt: TGTGCCAGCAGGGAGGGGTCCTACGAGCAGTACTTC
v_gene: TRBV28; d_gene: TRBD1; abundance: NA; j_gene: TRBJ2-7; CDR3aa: CASSTGGYEQYF; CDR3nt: TGTGCCAGCAGCACAGGGGGCTACGAGCAGTACTTC
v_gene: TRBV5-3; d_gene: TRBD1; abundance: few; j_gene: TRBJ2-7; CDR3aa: CASSTGVEQYF; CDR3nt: TGTGCCAGCAGTACAGGGGTGGAGCAGTACTTC
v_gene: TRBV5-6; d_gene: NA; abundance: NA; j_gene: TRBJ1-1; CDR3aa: CASSFPGALTEAFF; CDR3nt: TGTGCCAGCAGCTTCCCAGGGGCCTTGACTGAAGCTTTCTTT
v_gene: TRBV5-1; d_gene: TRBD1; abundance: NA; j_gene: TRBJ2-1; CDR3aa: CASSLDGQGYNEQFF; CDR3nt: TGCGCCAGCAGCTTGGATGGACAGGGGTACAATGAGCAGTTCTTC
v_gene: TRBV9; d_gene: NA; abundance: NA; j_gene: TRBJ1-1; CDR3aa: CASSKGDVGTEAFF; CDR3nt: TGTGCCAGCAGCAAGGGGGATGTCGGCACTGAAGCTTTCTTT
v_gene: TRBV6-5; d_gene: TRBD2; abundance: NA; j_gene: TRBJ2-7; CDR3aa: CASSRTSGRNEQYF; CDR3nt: TGTGCCAGCAGCCGGACTAGCGGGAGGAACGAGCAGTACTTC
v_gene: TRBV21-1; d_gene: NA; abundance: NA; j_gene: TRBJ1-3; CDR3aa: CASSKLGAGDRGGSSGNTIYF; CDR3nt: TGTGCCAGCAGCAAATTAGGGGCCGGCGACAGGGGGGGCTCCTCTGGAAACACCATATATTTT
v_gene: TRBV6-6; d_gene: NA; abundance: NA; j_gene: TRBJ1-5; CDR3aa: CASRLIGGKPQHF; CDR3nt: TGTGCCAGCAGGCTAATAGGAGGGAAGCCCCAGCATTTT
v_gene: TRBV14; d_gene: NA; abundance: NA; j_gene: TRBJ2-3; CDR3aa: CASSQGDFTDTQYF; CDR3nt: TGTGCCAGCAGTCAAGGGGACTTCACAGATACGCAGTATTTT